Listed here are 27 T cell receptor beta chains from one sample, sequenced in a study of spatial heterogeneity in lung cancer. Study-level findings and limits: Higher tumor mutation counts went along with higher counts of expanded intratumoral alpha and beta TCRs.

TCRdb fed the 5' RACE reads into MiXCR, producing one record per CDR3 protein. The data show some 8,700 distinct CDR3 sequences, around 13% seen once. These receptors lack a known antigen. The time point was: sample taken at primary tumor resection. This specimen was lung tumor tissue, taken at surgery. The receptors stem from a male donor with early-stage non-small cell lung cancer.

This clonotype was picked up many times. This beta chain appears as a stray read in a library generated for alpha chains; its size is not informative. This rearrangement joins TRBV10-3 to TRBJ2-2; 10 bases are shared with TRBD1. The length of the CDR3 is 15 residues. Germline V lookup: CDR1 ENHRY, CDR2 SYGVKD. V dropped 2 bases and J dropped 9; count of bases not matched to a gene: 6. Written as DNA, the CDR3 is TGTGCCATCAGTGAGCGGGACAGGGGAGGCCGGGAGCTGTTTTTT. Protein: CAISERDRGGRELFF.

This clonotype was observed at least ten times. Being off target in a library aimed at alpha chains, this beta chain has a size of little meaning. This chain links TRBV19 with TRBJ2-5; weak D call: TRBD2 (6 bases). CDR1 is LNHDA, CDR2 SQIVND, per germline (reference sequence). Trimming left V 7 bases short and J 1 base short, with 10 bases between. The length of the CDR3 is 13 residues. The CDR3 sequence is CASTGSVQETQYF. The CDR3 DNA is TGTGCCAGTACCGGGAGCGTCCAAGAGACCCAGTACTTC.

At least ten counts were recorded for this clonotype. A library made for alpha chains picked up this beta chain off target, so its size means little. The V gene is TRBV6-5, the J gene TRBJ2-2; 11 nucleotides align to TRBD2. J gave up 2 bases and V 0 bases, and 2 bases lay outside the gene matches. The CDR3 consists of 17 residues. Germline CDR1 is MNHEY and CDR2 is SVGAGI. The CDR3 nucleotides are TGTGCCAGCAGTTACTCGGGACTAGCGGACAACACCGGGGAGCTGTTTTTT. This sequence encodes CASSYSGLADNTGELFF.

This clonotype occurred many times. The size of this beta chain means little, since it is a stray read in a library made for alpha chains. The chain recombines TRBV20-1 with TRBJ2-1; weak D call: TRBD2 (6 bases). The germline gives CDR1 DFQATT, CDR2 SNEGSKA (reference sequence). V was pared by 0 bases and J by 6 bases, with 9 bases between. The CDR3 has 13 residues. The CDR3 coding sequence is TGCAGTGCTAGAGATGGCGGGGTCAATGAGCAGTTCTTC. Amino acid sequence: CSARDGGVNEQFF.

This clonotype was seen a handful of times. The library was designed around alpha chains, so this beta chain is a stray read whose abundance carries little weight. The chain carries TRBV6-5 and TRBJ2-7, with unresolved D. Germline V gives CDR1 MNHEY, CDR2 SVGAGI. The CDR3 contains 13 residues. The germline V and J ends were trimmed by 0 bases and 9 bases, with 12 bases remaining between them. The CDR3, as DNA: TGTGCCAGCAGTTACTCTCGGAGTAGTTCGCAGTACTTC. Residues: CASSYSRSSSQYF.

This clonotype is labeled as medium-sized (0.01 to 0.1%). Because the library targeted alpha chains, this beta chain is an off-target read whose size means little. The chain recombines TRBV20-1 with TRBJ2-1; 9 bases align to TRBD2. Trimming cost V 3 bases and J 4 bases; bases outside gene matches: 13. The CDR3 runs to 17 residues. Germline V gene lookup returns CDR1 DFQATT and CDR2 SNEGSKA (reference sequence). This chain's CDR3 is CSARVLAAGGHYNEQFF. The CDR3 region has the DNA TGCAGTGCTAGGGTATTGGCAGCGGGAGGACATTACAATGAGCAGTTCTTC.

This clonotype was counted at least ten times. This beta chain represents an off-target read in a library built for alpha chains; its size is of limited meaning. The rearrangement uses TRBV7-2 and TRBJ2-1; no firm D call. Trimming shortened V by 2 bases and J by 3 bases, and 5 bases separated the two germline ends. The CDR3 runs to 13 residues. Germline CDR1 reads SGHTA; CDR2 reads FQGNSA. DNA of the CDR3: TGTGCCAGCAGCTTAAACGACTACAATGAGCAGTTCTTC. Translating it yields CASSLNDYNEQFF.

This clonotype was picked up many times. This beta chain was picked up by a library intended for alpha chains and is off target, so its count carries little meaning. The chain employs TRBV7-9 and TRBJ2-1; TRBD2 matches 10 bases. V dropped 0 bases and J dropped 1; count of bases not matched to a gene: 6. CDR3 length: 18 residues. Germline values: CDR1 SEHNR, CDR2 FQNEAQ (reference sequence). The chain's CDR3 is CASSLAMILAGSYNEQFF. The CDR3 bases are TGTGCCAGCAGCTTAGCGATGATACTAGCGGGATCCTACAATGAGCAGTTCTTC.

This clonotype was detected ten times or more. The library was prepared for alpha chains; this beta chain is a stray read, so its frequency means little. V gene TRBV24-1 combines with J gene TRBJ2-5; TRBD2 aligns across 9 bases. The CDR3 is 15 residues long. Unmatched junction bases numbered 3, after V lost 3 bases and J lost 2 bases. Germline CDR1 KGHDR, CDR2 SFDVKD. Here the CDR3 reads CATSDPSGRQETQYF. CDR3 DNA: TGTGCCACCAGTGATCCAAGCGGGAGGCAAGAGACCCAGTACTTC.

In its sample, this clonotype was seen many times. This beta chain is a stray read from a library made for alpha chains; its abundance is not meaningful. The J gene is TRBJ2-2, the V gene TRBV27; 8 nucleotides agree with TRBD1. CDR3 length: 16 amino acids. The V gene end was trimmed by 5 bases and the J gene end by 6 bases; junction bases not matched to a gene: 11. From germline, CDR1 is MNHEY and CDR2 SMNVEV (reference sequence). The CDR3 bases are TGTGCCAGCAGTCAAATAGGAGTACAGGGGGCCGGGGAGCTGTTTTTT. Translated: CASSQIGVQGAGELFF.

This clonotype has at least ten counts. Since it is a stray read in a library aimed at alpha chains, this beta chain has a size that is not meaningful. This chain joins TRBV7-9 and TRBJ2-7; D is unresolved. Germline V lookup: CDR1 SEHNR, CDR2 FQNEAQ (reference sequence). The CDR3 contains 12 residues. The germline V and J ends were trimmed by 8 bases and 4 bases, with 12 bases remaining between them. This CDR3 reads CASSAQPYEQYF. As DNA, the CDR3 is TGTGCCAGCTCAGCTCAACCGTACGAGCAGTACTTC.

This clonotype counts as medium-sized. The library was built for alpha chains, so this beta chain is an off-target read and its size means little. The CDR3 DNA sequence: TGTGCCAGCAGCTCCGGGACACGCAGCTCCTACGAGCAGTACTTC. This gives the protein CASSSGTRSSYEQYF. This sequence joins TRBV28 and TRBJ2-7; D possibly corresponds to TRBD1 (6 bases). The germline CDR1 and CDR2 sequences are MDHEN and SYDVKM. V dropped 6 bases and J dropped 0 bases, with 15 bases sitting between them. There are 15 residues in the CDR3.

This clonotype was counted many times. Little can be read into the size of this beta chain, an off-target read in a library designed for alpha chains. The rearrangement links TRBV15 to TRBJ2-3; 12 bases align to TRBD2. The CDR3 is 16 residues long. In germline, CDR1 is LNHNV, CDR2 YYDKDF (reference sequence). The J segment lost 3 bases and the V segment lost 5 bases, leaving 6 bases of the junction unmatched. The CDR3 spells CATSGMTSGRTDTQYF. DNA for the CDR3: TGTGCCACCAGCGGCATGACTAGCGGGAGAACAGATACGCAGTATTTT.

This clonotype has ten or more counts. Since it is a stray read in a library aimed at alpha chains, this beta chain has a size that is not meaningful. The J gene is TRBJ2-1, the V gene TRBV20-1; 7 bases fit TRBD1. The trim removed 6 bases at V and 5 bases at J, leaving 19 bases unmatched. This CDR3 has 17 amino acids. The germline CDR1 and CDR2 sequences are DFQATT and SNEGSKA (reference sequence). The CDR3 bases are TGCAGTGCCCCGAGGGTGGTTGGGGGCAGGGGGAACAATGAGCAGTTCTTC. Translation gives CSAPRVVGGRGNNEQFF.

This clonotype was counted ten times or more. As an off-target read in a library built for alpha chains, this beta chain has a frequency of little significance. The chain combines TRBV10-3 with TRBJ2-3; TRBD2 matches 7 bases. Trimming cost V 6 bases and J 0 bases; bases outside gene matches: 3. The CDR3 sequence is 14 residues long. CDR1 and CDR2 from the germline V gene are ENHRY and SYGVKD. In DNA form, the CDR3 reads TGTGCCATCAGGGGGAGGGAGAGCACAGATACGCAGTATTTT. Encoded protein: CAIRGRESTDTQYF.

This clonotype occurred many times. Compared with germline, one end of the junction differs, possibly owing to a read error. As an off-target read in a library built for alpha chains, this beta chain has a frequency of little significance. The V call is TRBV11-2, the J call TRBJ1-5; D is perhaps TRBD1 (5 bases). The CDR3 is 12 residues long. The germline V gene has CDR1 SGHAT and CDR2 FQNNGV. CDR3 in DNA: TGTGCCAGAGGGGTGGGTAATCAGTCCCAGCATTTT. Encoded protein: CARGVGNQSQHF.

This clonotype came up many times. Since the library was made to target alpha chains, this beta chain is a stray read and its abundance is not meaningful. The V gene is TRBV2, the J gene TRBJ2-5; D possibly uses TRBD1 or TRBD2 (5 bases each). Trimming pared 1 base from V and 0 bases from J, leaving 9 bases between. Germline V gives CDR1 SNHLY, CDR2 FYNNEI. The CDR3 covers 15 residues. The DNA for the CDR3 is TGTGCCAGCAGTGAAGACGGGGCCTACCAAGAGACCCAGTACTTC. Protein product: CASSEDGAYQETQYF. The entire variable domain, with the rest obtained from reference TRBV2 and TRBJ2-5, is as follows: EPEVTQTPSHQVTQMGQEVILRCVPISNHLYFYWYRQILGQKVEFLVSFYNNEISEKSEIFDDQFSVERPDGSNFTLKIRSTKLEDSAMYFCASSEDGAYQETQYFGPGTRLLVL.

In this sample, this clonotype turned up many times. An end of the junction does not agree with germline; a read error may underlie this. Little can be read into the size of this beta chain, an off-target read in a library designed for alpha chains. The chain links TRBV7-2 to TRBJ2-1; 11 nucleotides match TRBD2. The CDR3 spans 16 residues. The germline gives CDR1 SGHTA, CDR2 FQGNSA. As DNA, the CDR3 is TGTGCCAGCAGTTTAGCGGGAGGGGTATCCTACAATGAGCAGTTCTTC. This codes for CASSLAGGVSYNEQFF.

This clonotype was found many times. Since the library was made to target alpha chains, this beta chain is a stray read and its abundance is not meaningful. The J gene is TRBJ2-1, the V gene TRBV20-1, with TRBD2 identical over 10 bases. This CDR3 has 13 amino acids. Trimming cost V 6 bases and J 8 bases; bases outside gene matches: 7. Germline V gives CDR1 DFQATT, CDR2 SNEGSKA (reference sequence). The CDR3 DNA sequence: TGCAGTGCCAGGGGACTAGCGACAGATGAGCAGTTCTTC. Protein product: CSARGLATDEQFF.

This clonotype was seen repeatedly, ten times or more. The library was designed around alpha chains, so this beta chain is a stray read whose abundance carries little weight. The CDR3 DNA reads TGCGCCAGCAGCTTGGAAAGGGTCGCTAGCACAGATACGCAGTATTTT. It yields the protein CASSLERVASTDTQYF. The chain employs TRBV5-1 and TRBJ2-3; D is undetermined. Germline CDR1 SGHRS, CDR2 YFSETQ. The V gene lost 0 bases and the J gene lost 0 bases, with 11 bases spanning the gap. The CDR3 covers 16 residues.

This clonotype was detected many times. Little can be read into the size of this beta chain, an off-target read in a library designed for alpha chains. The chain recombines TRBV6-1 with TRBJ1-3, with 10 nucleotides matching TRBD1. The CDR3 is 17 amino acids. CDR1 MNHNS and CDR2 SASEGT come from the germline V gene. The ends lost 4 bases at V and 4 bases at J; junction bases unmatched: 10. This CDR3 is CASSAGQGNTQGNTIYF. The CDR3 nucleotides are TGTGCCAGCAGTGCGGGACAGGGGAACACCCAGGGAAACACCATATATTTT.

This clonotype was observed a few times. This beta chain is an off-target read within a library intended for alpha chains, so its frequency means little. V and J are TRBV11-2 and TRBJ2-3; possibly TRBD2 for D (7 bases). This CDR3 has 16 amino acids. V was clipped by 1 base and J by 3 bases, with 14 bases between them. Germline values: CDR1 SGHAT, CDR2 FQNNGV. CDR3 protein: CASSLVGGGATDTQYF. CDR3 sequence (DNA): TGTGCCAGCAGCTTAGTAGGGGGGGGCGCGACAGATACGCAGTATTTT.

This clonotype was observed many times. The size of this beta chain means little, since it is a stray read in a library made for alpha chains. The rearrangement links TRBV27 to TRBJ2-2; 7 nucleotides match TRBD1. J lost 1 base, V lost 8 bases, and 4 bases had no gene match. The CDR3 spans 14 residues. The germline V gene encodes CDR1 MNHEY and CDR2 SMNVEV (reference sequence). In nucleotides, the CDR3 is TGTGCCAGCCAGTGGACAGGGAACACCGGGGAGCTGTTTTTT. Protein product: CASQWTGNTGELFF.

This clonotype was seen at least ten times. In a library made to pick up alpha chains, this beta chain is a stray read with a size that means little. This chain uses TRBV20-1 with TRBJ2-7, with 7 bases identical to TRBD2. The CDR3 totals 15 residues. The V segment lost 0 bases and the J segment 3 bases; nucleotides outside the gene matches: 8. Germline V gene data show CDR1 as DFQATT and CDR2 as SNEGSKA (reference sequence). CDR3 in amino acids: CSARDGEGPFYEQYF. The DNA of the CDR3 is TGCAGTGCTAGAGATGGGGAGGGCCCATTCTACGAGCAGTACTTC.

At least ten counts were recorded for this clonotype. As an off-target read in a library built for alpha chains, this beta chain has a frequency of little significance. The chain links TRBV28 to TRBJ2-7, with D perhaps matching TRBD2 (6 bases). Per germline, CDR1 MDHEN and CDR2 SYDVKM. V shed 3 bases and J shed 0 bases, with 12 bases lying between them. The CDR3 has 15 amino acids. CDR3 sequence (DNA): TGTGCCAGCAGTTTTGCCGGGACTGCCTCCTACGAGCAGTACTTC. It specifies CASSFAGTASYEQYF.

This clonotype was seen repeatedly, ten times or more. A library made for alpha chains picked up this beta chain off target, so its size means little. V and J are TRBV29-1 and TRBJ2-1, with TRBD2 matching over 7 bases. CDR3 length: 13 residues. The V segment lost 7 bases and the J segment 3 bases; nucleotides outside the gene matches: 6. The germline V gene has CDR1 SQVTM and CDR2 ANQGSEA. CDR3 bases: TGCAGCGGCCGGAGGGAGGGCTACAATGAGCAGTTCTTC. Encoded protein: CSGRREGYNEQFF.

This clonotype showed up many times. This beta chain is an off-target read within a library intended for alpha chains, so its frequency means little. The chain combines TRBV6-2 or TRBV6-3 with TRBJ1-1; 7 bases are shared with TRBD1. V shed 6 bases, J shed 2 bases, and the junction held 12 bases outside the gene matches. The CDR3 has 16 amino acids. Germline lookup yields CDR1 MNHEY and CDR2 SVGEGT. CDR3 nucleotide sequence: TGTGCCAGCAGCATCGGGACAGTGGGAGCTAACACTGAAGCTTTCTTT. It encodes CASSIGTVGANTEAFF.